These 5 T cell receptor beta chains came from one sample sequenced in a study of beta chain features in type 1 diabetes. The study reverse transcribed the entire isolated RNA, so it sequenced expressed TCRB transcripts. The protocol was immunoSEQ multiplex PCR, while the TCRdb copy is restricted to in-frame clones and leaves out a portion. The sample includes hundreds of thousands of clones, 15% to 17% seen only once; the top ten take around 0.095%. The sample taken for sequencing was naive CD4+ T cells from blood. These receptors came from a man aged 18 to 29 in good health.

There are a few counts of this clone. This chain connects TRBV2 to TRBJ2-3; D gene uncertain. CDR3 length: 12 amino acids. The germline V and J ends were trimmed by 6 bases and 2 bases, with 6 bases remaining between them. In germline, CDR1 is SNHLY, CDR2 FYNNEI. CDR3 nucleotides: TGTGCCAGCAGCAAAGACACAGATACGCAGTATTTT. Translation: CASSKDTDTQYF.

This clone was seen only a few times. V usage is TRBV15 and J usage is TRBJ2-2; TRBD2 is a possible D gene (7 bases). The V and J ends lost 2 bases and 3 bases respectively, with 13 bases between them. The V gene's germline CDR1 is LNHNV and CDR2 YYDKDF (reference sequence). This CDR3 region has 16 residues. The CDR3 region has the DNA TGTGCCACCAGCAGATGGGGGGGCAAGGACACCGGGGAGCTGTTTTTT. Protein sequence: CATSRWGGKDTGELFF.

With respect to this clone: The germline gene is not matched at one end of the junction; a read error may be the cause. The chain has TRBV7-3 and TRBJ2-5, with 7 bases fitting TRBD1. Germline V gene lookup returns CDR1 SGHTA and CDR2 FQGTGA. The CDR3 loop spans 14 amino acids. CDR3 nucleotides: TGTGCCAGCAGCCTAACAGGGGACAAAGAGACCCAGTACTTC. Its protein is CASSLTGDKETQYF.

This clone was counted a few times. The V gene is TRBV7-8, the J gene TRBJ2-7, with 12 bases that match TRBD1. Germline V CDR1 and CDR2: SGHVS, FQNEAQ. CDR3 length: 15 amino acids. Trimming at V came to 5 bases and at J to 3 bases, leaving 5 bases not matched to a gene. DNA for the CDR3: TGTGCCAGCAGCCTCCGGGACAGGGGGCTCTACGAGCAGTACTTC. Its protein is CASSLRDRGLYEQYF. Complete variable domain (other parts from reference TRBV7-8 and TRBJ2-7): GAGVSQSPRYKVAKRGQDVALRCDPISGHVSLFWYQQALGQGPEFLTYFQNEAQLDKSGLPSDRFFAERPEGSVSTLKIQRTQQEDSAVYLCASSLRDRGLYEQYFGPGTRLTVT.

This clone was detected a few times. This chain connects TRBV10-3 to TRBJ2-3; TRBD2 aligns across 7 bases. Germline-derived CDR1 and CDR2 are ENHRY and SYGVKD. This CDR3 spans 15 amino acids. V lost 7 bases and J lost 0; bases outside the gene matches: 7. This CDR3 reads CAIKAASGSTDTQYF. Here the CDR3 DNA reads TGTGCCATCAAGGCGGCTAGCGGTAGCACAGATACGCAGTATTTT.